The 13 T cell receptor beta chains presented below share a single source sample, sequenced in a study of shared clonotypes between healthy human individuals. Measured with immunoSEQ multiplex PCR; TCRdb has only the in-frame clones, and not every one. The table records about 770,000 clones, over 60% of them present only once. The sequencing input was memory CD4+ T cells sorted from blood. Documented subset: CD45RA-negative fraction. The receptors were gathered from a woman aged 25 to 39 in good health.

The chain couples TRBV5-1 to TRBJ2-1; D is unresolved. The germline V gene has CDR1 SGHRS and CDR2 YFSETQ. The CDR3 runs to 15 residues. V dropped 0 bases and J dropped 3 bases, with 10 bases sitting between them. In DNA form, the CDR3 reads TGCGCCAGCAGCTTGGCCCATCAGGACTACAATGAGCAGTTCTTC. This codes for CASSLAHQDYNEQFF.

The J gene is TRBJ2-2, the V gene TRBV5-8; D unresolved. The V and J ends lost 1 base and 6 bases respectively, with 7 bases between them. This CDR3 spans 13 amino acids. Germline-derived CDR1 and CDR2 are SGHTS and YDEGEE. The CDR3 here is CASSLRVPGELFF. CDR3 DNA sequence: TGTGCCAGCAGCTTGAGGGTACCCGGGGAGCTGTTTTTT.

The chain has TRBV28 and TRBJ1-5, with D perhaps matching TRBD1 (6 bases). The V gene lost 5 bases and the J gene lost 1 base, with 15 bases spanning the gap. The CDR3 is 16 amino acids. CDR1 and CDR2 (germline): MDHEN, SYDVKM. The CDR3 DNA sequence: TGTGCCAGCAGTACCTGGACAGAAAGGAGCAATCAGCCCCAGCATTTT. Its protein product is CASSTWTERSNQPQHF.

This rearrangement joins TRBV11-2 to TRBJ2-7; possibly TRBD2 for D (5 bases). The CDR3 sequence is 12 residues long. V shed 3 bases and J shed 5 bases, with 8 bases lying between them. Germline loops: CDR1 SGHAT, CDR2 FQNNGV. The CDR3 loop reads CASSFLSDEQYF. The CDR3 coding sequence is TGTGCCAGCAGCTTCCTTAGCGACGAGCAGTACTTC.

The chain couples TRBV7-8 to TRBJ2-5, with D unclear. Germline V gene data show CDR1 as SGHVS and CDR2 as FQNEAQ. V lost 5 bases to trimming and J lost 3 bases, with 10 bases between them. The CDR3 spans 13 residues. Here the CDR3 reads CASSQPVEETQYF. Written as DNA, the CDR3 is TGTGCCAGCAGCCAACCGGTGGAAGAGACCCAGTACTTC.

The chain recombines TRBV23-1 with TRBJ2-3; 7 bases map to TRBD2. TRBV23-1 qualifies as an ORF whose function is uncertain. With 2 bases clipped from V and 4 bases from J, the junction kept 15 bases outside the gene matches. The CDR3 has 18 amino acids. CDR3 protein: CASSQLPRTSPRADTQYF. The CDR3 DNA follows: TGCGCCAGCAGTCAACTCCCCCGGACTAGTCCCCGCGCAGATACGCAGTATTTT.

This chain uses TRBV19 with TRBJ1-2; perhaps TRBD1 as D (6 bases). Germline V gene lookup returns CDR1 LNHDA and CDR2 SQIVND (reference sequence). The germline V and J ends were trimmed by 4 bases and 5 bases, with 11 bases remaining between them. The CDR3 runs to 13 residues. CDR3 region: CASSTAGEYGYTF. CDR3 coding DNA: TGTGCCAGTAGTACGGCAGGGGAATATGGCTACACCTTC.

The chain recombines TRBV28 with TRBJ1-1; D not certain. V was clipped by 3 bases and J by 3 bases, with 8 bases between them. This CDR3 comprises 13 residues. In germline, CDR1 is MDHEN, CDR2 SYDVKM. This CDR3 is CASSLVGYTEAFF. DNA of the CDR3: TGTGCCAGCAGTTTGGTCGGATACACTGAAGCTTTCTTT.

The gene calls are TRBV5-4 and TRBJ1-1; the D is unclear. Germline CDR1 is SGHNT and CDR2 is YYREEE (reference sequence). The CDR3 totals 15 residues. V was trimmed by 4 bases and J by 2 bases, leaving 15 bases between them. In DNA, the CDR3 is TGTGCCAGCAGCGGAGAGTTGAATAGTAACACTGAAGCTTTCTTT. It codes for CASSGELNSNTEAFF.

CDR3 amino acids: CARSTGPNYGYTF. The CDR3, as DNA: TGCGCCAGGTCGACAGGGCCTAACTATGGCTACACCTTC. The genes are TRBV23-1 and TRBJ1-2, with 7 bases matching TRBD1. TRBV23-1 is classed as an ORF, of uncertain function. Losses at the gene ends were 9 bases for V and 0 bases for J; bases not matched to a gene: 4. CDR3 size: 13 residues.

Remarks on this clone: Other DNA sequences from this sample encode an identical CDR3 as well. The rearrangement joins TRBV10-3 to TRBJ2-7, with no clear D. This CDR3 spans 12 amino acids. V lost 0 bases to trimming and J lost 0 bases, with 0 bases between them. CDR1 is ENHRY, CDR2 SYGVKD, per germline. CDR3 DNA: TGTGCCATCAGTGAGTCCTCCTACGAGCAGTACTTC. Encoded protein: CAISESSYEQYF.

The genes are TRBV7-9 and TRBJ1-2, with 8 bases that match TRBD1. The length of the CDR3 is 15 residues. CDR1 and CDR2 from the germline V gene are SEHNR and FQNEAQ (reference sequence). V gave up 5 bases and J gave up 4 bases; unmatched junction bases: 9. CDR3: CASSPHGQGTYGYTF. CDR3 bases: TGTGCCAGCAGCCCTCACGGACAGGGAACCTATGGCTACACCTTC.

The genes are TRBV9 and TRBJ1-1; 8 positions agree with TRBD1. CDR1 is SGDLS and CDR2 is YYNGEE in the germline V gene. J was trimmed by 3 bases and V by 4 bases; bases with no gene match: 17. The CDR3 runs to 18 residues. In DNA, the CDR3 is TGTGCCAGCAGCACAACGCTAGGGCAGGGGGCAGGTGACACTGAAGCTTTCTTT. Translated, it gives CASSTTLGQGAGDTEAFF.